One and the same sample provided the 29 T cell receptor beta chains below, sequenced in a study of blood T cell repertoires in COVID-19. The protocol was immunoSEQ multiplex PCR, while the TCRdb copy is restricted to in-frame clones and leaves out a portion. The data show fewer than 25,000 clones, 87% seen once. The source material was peripheral blood. These TCRs come from a human donor with active COVID-19. The donor label of this sample is uncertain.

The chain has TRBV27 and TRBJ2-4; 10 nucleotides align to TRBD2. Germline CDR1 is MNHEY and CDR2 is SMNVEV (reference sequence). The CDR3 contains 18 residues. The J segment lost 0 bases and the V segment lost 5 bases, leaving 10 bases of the junction unmatched. Written as DNA, the CDR3 is TGTGCCAGCAGTCGACTAGCGGGCTGGGGACTAGCCAAAAACATTCAGTACTTC. It is translated as CASSRLAGWGLAKNIQYF.

Only a few counts were recorded for this clone. In nucleotides, the CDR3 is TGTGCCAGCAGCCAGGCGGGAGCATACGAGCAGTACTTC. It specifies CASSQAGAYEQYF. The J gene is TRBJ2-7, the V gene TRBV16; 7 nucleotides align to TRBD2. V was clipped by 3 bases and J by 4 bases; unmatched bases: 3. Germline-derived CDR1 and CDR2 are KGHSY and FQNENV. This CDR3 region has 13 residues.

The chain employs TRBV19 and TRBJ2-2; a weak D match, TRBD2 (5 bases). This CDR3 is 14 amino acids long. Trimming took 4 bases from V and 6 from J, leaving 12 bases between them. Germline V CDR1 and CDR2: LNHDA, SQIVND (reference sequence). CDR3 protein: CASSTLGLAGELFF. Written as DNA, the CDR3 is TGTGCCAGTAGTACCCTCGGACTTGCCGGGGAGCTGTTTTTT.

This clone was detected only a few times. V usage is TRBV9 and J usage is TRBJ2-3; 7 bases line up with TRBD2. Trimming at V came to 4 bases and at J to 5 bases, leaving 16 bases not matched to a gene. Germline assignment: CDR1 SGDLS and CDR2 YYNGEE. The CDR3 is made up of 17 amino acids. The CDR3 DNA reads as TGTGCCAGCAGCCCTGGGACTCACGGACTAGTTTTAGATACGCAGTATTTT. Its protein product is CASSPGTHGLVLDTQYF.

This clone was picked up a small number of times. The chain links TRBV5-1 to TRBJ2-7; 8 positions match TRBD1. Germline V gene sequence: CDR1 SGHRS, CDR2 YFSETQ. The CDR3 has 14 residues. With 0 bases clipped from V and 4 bases from J, the junction kept 3 bases outside the gene matches. The CDR3 loop is CASSLAQGAYEQYF. CDR3 bases: TGCGCCAGCAGCTTGGCCCAGGGGGCTTACGAGCAGTACTTC.

The J gene is TRBJ1-2, the V gene TRBV28, with 7 bases that match TRBD1. The CDR3 is made up of 13 amino acids. Losses at the gene ends were 6 bases for V and 3 bases for J; bases not matched to a gene: 4. The germline CDR1 and CDR2 sequences are MDHEN and SYDVKM. The CDR3 loop is CASRLQGHYGYTF. The CDR3, as DNA: TGTGCCAGCAGACTACAGGGGCACTATGGCTACACCTTC.

This chain joins TRBV7-8 and TRBJ1-1; 9 nucleotides agree with TRBD1. Per germline, CDR1 SGHVS and CDR2 FQNEAQ. This CDR3 region has 15 residues. The trim removed 1 base at V and 6 bases at J, leaving 6 bases unmatched. CDR3 coding DNA: TGTGCCAGCAGCTTAGGCCCAGACAGGGGGGCTGAAGCTTTCTTT. This sequence encodes CASSLGPDRGAEAFF.

There are a few counts of this clone. In DNA, the CDR3 is TGTGCCATCGGGCGGGAGGGTAGCACAGATACGCAGTATTTT. This sequence encodes CAIGREGSTDTQYF. The rearrangement uses TRBV10-3 and TRBJ2-3; 9 bases align to TRBD2. The CDR3 extends over 14 amino acids. V lost 8 bases to trimming and J lost 0 bases; unmatched junction nucleotides: 3. The germline CDR1 and CDR2 sequences are ENHRY and SYGVKD.

This clone was detected only once. Within the sample, other DNA sequences also encode this same CDR3. The chain employs TRBV10-3 and TRBJ1-2; D is possibly TRBD1 (5 bases). With 3 bases removed from V and 8 bases from J, the gap between germline ends came to 16 bases. The CDR3 is 14 amino acids. Germline loops: CDR1 ENHRY, CDR2 SYGVKD. The CDR3 DNA reads TGTGCCATCAGTGATGGGGCAGGAGAGTGGGGCTACACCTTC. It is translated as CAISDGAGEWGYTF.

The chain combines TRBV11-1 with TRBJ2-5; 12 bases map to TRBD1. With V trimmed by 4 bases and J by 3 bases, 6 bases remained unmatched. Per germline, CDR1 SGHAT and CDR2 FQDESV (reference sequence). The CDR3 has 16 residues. The CDR3 DNA follows: TGTGCCAGCAGCTGGGGGACAGGGGGCTTGGAAGAGACCCAGTACTTC. Protein: CASSWGTGGLEETQYF.

The V and J genes are TRBV6-5 and TRBJ2-1, with 13 bases aligning to TRBD2. The V gene's germline CDR1 is MNHEY and CDR2 SVGAGI. V trimming: 5 bases; J trimming: 9 bases; junction bases outside the gene matches: 7. This CDR3 has 15 residues. The CDR3 DNA reads as TGTGCCAGCAGTCTACTAGCGGGGGGGCCCGGTGAGCAGTTCTTC. Translated: CASSLLAGGPGEQFF.

As to this clone: A junction boundary mismatches the germline segment, possibly from a read error. The rearrangement links TRBV7-7 to TRBJ1-1; D perhaps matches TRBD1 (5 bases). This CDR3 has 13 amino acids. The V gene's germline CDR1 is SSHAT and CDR2 FNYEAQ (reference sequence). As DNA, the CDR3 is TGTGCTAGCAGCGTCAGGGAGAACACTGAAGCTTTCTTT. Protein: CASSVRENTEAFF.

Only a few counts were recorded for this clone. The genes are TRBV28 and TRBJ1-1; TRBD1 aligns across 12 bases. CDR3 length equals 16 residues. From germline, CDR1 is MDHEN and CDR2 SYDVKM. The trim removed 6 bases at V and 6 bases at J, leaving 11 bases unmatched. CDR3 nucleotides: TGTGCCAGCAGATCCGGGACAGGGGGCTTAGACGCTGAAGCTTTCTTT. Translating it yields CASRSGTGGLDAEAFF.

The chain couples TRBV28 to TRBJ1-3; D ambiguous. The CDR3 consists of 14 residues. Trimming left V 6 bases short and J 3 bases short, with 12 bases between. CDR1 MDHEN and CDR2 SYDVKM come from the germline V gene. The CDR3 DNA sequence: TGTGCCAGCAGCTTGGGAGGGTATGGAAACACCATATATTTT. Amino acid sequence: CASSLGGYGNTIYF.

The table lists this clone with a count of one. The chain has TRBV10-1 and TRBJ2-3; the match to TRBD2 covers 12 bases. The V gene's germline CDR1 is WNHNN and CDR2 SYGVQD (reference sequence). The CDR3 is 13 amino acids. The junction had 2 bases not matched to a gene; V was cut back by 8 bases and J by 5 bases. CDR3: CASRLAGEDTQYF. CDR3 nucleotides: TGCGCCAGCCGACTAGCGGGAGAAGATACGCAGTATTTT.

V usage is TRBV4-1 and J usage is TRBJ1-2; 7 nucleotides match TRBD1. The CDR3 totals 15 residues. Germline values: CDR1 MGHRA, CDR2 YSYEKL. J lost 4 bases, V lost 1 base, and 6 bases had no gene match. The CDR3 region is CASSQVAGGGYGYTF. The CDR3 DNA is TGCGCCAGCAGCCAAGTGGCAGGGGGTGGCTATGGCTACACCTTC.

The V and J genes are TRBV19 and TRBJ2-2; 7 bases are shared with TRBD1. This CDR3 contains 14 residues. Germline CDR1 LNHDA, CDR2 SQIVND (reference sequence). Trimming at V came to 4 bases and at J to 4 bases, leaving 3 bases not matched to a gene. CDR3 bases: TGTGCCAGTAGTACGGCAGGGGGCACCGGGGAGCTGTTTTTT. Translation gives CASSTAGGTGELFF.

This rearrangement joins TRBV27 to TRBJ2-7, with TRBD2 as a possible D gene (6 bases). Trimming removed 2 bases at V and 6 bases at J, with 8 bases between. CDR1 is MNHEY and CDR2 is SMNVEV in the germline V gene (reference sequence). The CDR3 is made up of 12 amino acids. This CDR3 is CASSLGGSEQYF. The CDR3 DNA reads TGTGCCAGCAGTTTAGGGGGGAGCGAGCAGTACTTC.

This clone was seen a handful of times. This sequence joins TRBV6-1 and TRBJ2-3; 10 nucleotides line up with TRBD2. CDR1 is MNHNS, CDR2 SASEGT, per germline. The trim removed 1 base at V and 5 bases at J, leaving 3 bases unmatched. The CDR3 runs to 15 residues. CDR3 loop: CASSEGSGGQDTQYF. As DNA, the CDR3 is TGTGCCAGCAGTGAAGGTAGCGGGGGGCAAGATACGCAGTATTTT.

The sample holds a few counts of this clone. This sequence joins TRBV9 and TRBJ1-2; the D gene is possibly TRBD1 (6 bases). Germline V lookup: CDR1 SGDLS, CDR2 YYNGEE. The CDR3 is 16 residues long. The V and J ends lost 5 bases and 6 bases respectively, with 23 bases between them. The CDR3 bases are TGTGCCAGCAGAGGAATCACAGGGTTTGGAGCGGATGGCTACACCTTC. Its translation is CASRGITGFGADGYTF.

V usage is TRBV28 and J usage is TRBJ2-7; 7 bases are a match to TRBD1. CDR3 length: 16 residues. J was trimmed by 5 bases and V by 7 bases; bases with no gene match: 17. Germline V lookup: CDR1 MDHEN, CDR2 SYDVKM. CDR3 sequence reads: CASNRGGAWFNHEQYF. CDR3 DNA: TGTGCCAGCAACAGAGGGGGCGCTTGGTTTAACCACGAGCAGTACTTC.

The V and J genes are TRBV2 and TRBJ2-7; 10 nucleotides align to TRBD2. CDR3 size: 15 residues. Trimming took 7 bases from V and 6 from J; bases not matched to a gene: 12. Germline V gene sequence: CDR1 SNHLY, CDR2 FYNNEI. CDR3 sequence (DNA): TGTGCCAGCATGGCTAGCGGGGGCCTAATCGCCGAGCAGTACTTC. Protein: CASMASGGLIAEQYF.

This rearrangement joins TRBV18 to TRBJ1-2; D not certain. Germline CDR1 KGHSH, CDR2 LQKENI. Trimming left V 0 bases short and J 3 bases short, with 8 bases between. This CDR3 contains 14 residues. The CDR3 coding sequence is TGTGCCAGCTCACCACCGGGAGTGGACTATGGCTACACCTTC. Protein sequence: CASSPPGVDYGYTF.

This chain joins TRBV28 and TRBJ1-1, with a weak D call TRBD1 (6 bases). V dropped 1 base and J dropped 6 bases, with 12 bases sitting between them. The V gene's germline CDR1 is MDHEN and CDR2 SYDVKM. CDR3 length: 14 amino acids. In nucleotides, the CDR3 is TGTGCCAGCAGTTTATCAGGGGAACCTCCTGAAGCTTTCTTT. Encoded protein: CASSLSGEPPEAFF.

The chain links TRBV7-3 to TRBJ1-1; TRBD1 matches 9 bases. This CDR3 has 14 residues. The trim removed 6 bases at V and 2 bases at J, leaving 4 bases unmatched. Germline V gene data show CDR1 as SGHTA and CDR2 as FQGTGA. In nucleotides, the CDR3 is TGTGCCAGCAGGCCGGGACAGGGAAACACTGAAGCTTTCTTT. This encodes CASRPGQGNTEAFF.

As regards this clone: The junction and the germline gene differ at one end; a read error may be behind it. The rearrangement joins TRBV6-1 to TRBJ2-3; TRBD2 agrees at 9 bases. Germline CDR1 reads MNHNS; CDR2 reads SASEGT. The CDR3 runs 18 residues. The CDR3 protein is CASSEGWGSGGRTDTQYF. DNA for the CDR3: TGTGCCAGCAGCGAAGGGTGGGGTAGCGGGGGACGCACAGATACGCAGTATTTT.

The genes are TRBV10-1 and TRBJ2-1, with 7 bases that match TRBD2. With 0 bases clipped from V and 9 bases from J, the junction kept 5 bases outside the gene matches. This CDR3 comprises 14 residues. Looked up from germline, CDR1 is WNHNN and CDR2 is SYGVQD (reference sequence). The CDR3 DNA reads TGCGCCAGCAGTGAGTCGGGGGGGGTCGGTGAGCAGTTCTTC. Its protein is CASSESGGVGEQFF.

V gene TRBV6-2 or TRBV6-3 combines with J gene TRBJ2-1; TRBD2 matches 9 bases. The CDR3 spans 15 residues. V trimming: 2 bases; J trimming: 7 bases; junction bases outside the gene matches: 6. The germline V gene encodes CDR1 MNHEY and CDR2 SVGEGT. The CDR3 is CASSYTGGGANEQFF. DNA for the CDR3: TGTGCCAGCAGTTACACCGGCGGGGGGGCGAATGAGCAGTTCTTC.

The chain is built from TRBV9 and TRBJ2-7; 9 nucleotides agree with TRBD2. Germline CDR1 and CDR2: SGDLS and YYNGEE. V lost 0 bases, J lost 5 bases, and 6 bases stayed unmatched. The CDR3 consists of 15 residues. For the CDR3, the DNA is TGTGCCAGCAGCGTAGACTTGGGACTAGCTAACGAGCAGTACTTC. Translating it yields CASSVDLGLANEQYF.